These 28 T cell receptor beta chains came from one sample sequenced in a study of CD8+ T cells in alopecia areata. Treatment here: oral pan-JAK inhibitor, 5-10 mg twice daily. RNA was isolated and reverse transcribed to cDNA, the sequencing template. Sequencing used immunoSEQ multiplex PCR; TCRdb keeps in-frame clones, though not all of them. The data hold fewer than 150,000 clones, with 56% observed a single time. The sample in question was CD4+ T cells sorted from blood, obtained at week 24, from a patient treated with tofacitinib. These receptors were taken from a human donor with alopecia areata.

This clone came up once. The chain links TRBV7-2 to TRBJ2-1; 7 nucleotides match TRBD1. This CDR3 region has 15 residues. The trim removed 5 bases at V and 6 bases at J, leaving 10 bases unmatched. Germline loops: CDR1 SGHTA, CDR2 FQGNSA. In DNA, the CDR3 is TGTGCCAGCAGCACCCGACAGGGCCCAGCCAATGAGCAGTTCTTC. Protein product: CASSTRQGPANEQFF.

The chain has TRBV7-2 and TRBJ1-2; possibly TRBD1 for D (6 bases). Trimming shortened V by 1 base and J by 2 bases, and 14 bases separated the two germline ends. This CDR3 has 16 amino acids. Germline CDR1 reads SGHTA; CDR2 reads FQGNSA. The CDR3 region has the DNA TGTGCCAGCAGCTTAGGTGGGGGCGGCCAAAACTATGGCTACACCTTC. As protein: CASSLGGGGQNYGYTF.

The chain uses TRBV6-5 and TRBJ1-1; D may be TRBD1 (6 bases). With 7 bases removed from V and 1 base from J, the gap between germline ends came to 13 bases. The CDR3 has 14 residues. From germline, CDR1 is MNHEY and CDR2 SVGAGI. CDR3: CASTPAGENTEAFF. The CDR3 DNA reads TGTGCCAGCACCCCGGCAGGGGAGAACACTGAAGCTTTCTTT.

This rearrangement joins TRBV2 to TRBJ2-5; 11 bases are a match to TRBD1. The CDR3 spans 16 residues. Looked up from germline, CDR1 is SNHLY and CDR2 is FYNNEI. V lost 4 bases and J lost 1; bases outside the gene matches: 5. This CDR3 reads CASSGRDRGFQETQYF. The CDR3 DNA reads TGTGCCAGCAGTGGACGGGACAGGGGGTTCCAAGAGACCCAGTACTTC.

The V and J genes are TRBV19 and TRBJ2-1; 7 nucleotides align to TRBD2. The CDR3 is made up of 14 amino acids. Germline values: CDR1 LNHDA, CDR2 SQIVND (reference sequence). V was clipped by 5 bases and J by 4 bases; unmatched bases: 5. CDR3 nucleotides: TGTGCCAGTAGTTCCCTAGCGGTGTACAATGAGCAGTTCTTC. Amino acids: CASSSLAVYNEQFF.

The rearrangement joins TRBV18 to TRBJ2-7, with 9 bases lining up with TRBD2. The germline V gene encodes CDR1 KGHSH and CDR2 LQKENI. This CDR3 comprises 17 residues. With V trimmed by 6 bases and J by 2 bases, 14 bases remained unmatched. Written as DNA, the CDR3 is TGTGCCAGCTCCCGGTCTGCTAGCGGGGTCATGGCCTACGAGCAGTACTTC. It encodes CASSRSASGVMAYEQYF.

J is TRBJ1-2 and V is TRBV5-1; 7 positions match TRBD1. The CDR3 length is 15 residues. Germline CDR1 SGHRS, CDR2 YFSETQ. The J segment lost 2 bases and the V segment lost 3 bases, leaving 7 bases of the junction unmatched. CDR3 coding DNA: TGCGCCAGCAGCTACGGACAGGATCTAAACTATGGCTACACCTTC. Protein: CASSYGQDLNYGYTF.

This clone was seen more than once but under ten times. The chain recombines TRBV29-1 with TRBJ1-4, with 7 bases fitting TRBD1. Germline CDR1 and CDR2: SQVTM and ANQGSEA. The CDR3 spans 10 residues. J lost 8 bases, V lost 7 bases, and 1 base had no gene match. The CDR3 nucleotides are TGCAGCGCGGGACAGGAAAAACTGTTTTTT. It translates to CSAGQEKLFF.

This rearrangement joins TRBV7-6 to TRBJ1-4, with D hard to call. Germline loops: CDR1 SGHVS, CDR2 FNYEAQ. The V and J ends lost 5 bases and 2 bases respectively, with 9 bases between them. The CDR3 contains 14 residues. The CDR3 region is CASSLGSTNEKLFF. CDR3 DNA sequence: TGTGCCAGCAGCCTCGGCTCGACTAATGAAAAACTGTTTTTT.

This clone turned up a few times. The chain combines TRBV29-1 with TRBJ1-1; tentative D call: TRBD1 (6 bases). The CDR3 covers 13 residues. Trimming shortened V by 6 bases and J by 0 bases, and 11 bases separated the two germline ends. The germline CDR1 and CDR2 sequences are SQVTM and ANQGSEA. The CDR3 protein is CSVAGVMNTEAFF. The CDR3, as DNA: TGCAGCGTGGCAGGGGTCATGAACACTGAAGCTTTCTTT.

This clone was observed a handful of times. V usage is TRBV5-6 and J usage is TRBJ1-5; no firm D call. Germline CDR1 SGHDT, CDR2 YYEEEE. The V end was cut by 2 bases, the J end by 1 base, with 10 bases between. The CDR3 runs to 15 residues. The CDR3 DNA sequence: TGTGCCAGCAGCTTCCAGGAGAGGAGCAATCAGCCCCAGCATTTT. This sequence encodes CASSFQERSNQPQHF.

V gene TRBV29-1 combines with J gene TRBJ1-1; D is unresolved. CDR3 size: 13 residues. Germline CDR1 is SQVTM and CDR2 is ANQGSEA. V lost 4 bases and J lost 1, with 10 bases in between. CDR3 nucleotide sequence: TGCAGCGTTGTAGCACAGCCGAACACTGAAGCTTTCTTT. Translated: CSVVAQPNTEAFF.

This chain links TRBV4-3 with TRBJ2-1, with 7 bases identical to TRBD2. The germline gives CDR1 LGHNA, CDR2 YSLEER. The CDR3 sequence is 14 residues long. V lost 4 bases and J lost 5; bases outside the gene matches: 5. The CDR3 region has the DNA TGCGCCAGCAGCCCGAGACTAGCCCACAATGAGCAGTTCTTC. It translates to CASSPRLAHNEQFF.

The chain employs TRBV29-1 and TRBJ1-4; D gene uncertain. The CDR3 consists of 10 residues. Looked up from germline, CDR1 is SQVTM and CDR2 is ANQGSEA. V lost 7 bases, J lost 8 bases, and 8 bases lay in between. The CDR3, as DNA: TGCAGCGCCCGATGGGAAAAACTGTTTTTT. The encoded protein is CSARWEKLFF.

The genes are TRBV29-1 and TRBJ2-5; D remains ambiguous. Germline lookup yields CDR1 SQVTM and CDR2 ANQGSEA. The ends were cut back, 5 bases at V and 5 bases at J, with 6 bases in the middle. This CDR3 has 10 residues. CDR3 in amino acids: CSVYVETQYF. The CDR3 DNA reads as TGCAGCGTTTATGTGGAGACCCAGTACTTC.

The chain has TRBV15 and TRBJ2-4; no reliable D call. Germline assignment: CDR1 LNHNV and CDR2 YYDKDF (reference sequence). This CDR3 contains 14 residues. V was pared by 0 bases and J by 5 bases, with 8 bases between. The CDR3 region has the DNA TGTGCCACCAGCAGAGATCGTGGCCAAAACATTCAGTACTTC. Its protein is CATSRDRGQNIQYF.

The rearrangement links TRBV6-5 to TRBJ2-7, with D tentatively TRBD1 (5 bases). The germline V gene has CDR1 MNHEY and CDR2 SVGAGI. This CDR3 region has 16 residues. The V end was cut by 0 bases, the J end by 2 bases, with 14 bases between. The CDR3 loop reads CASSYSYDRITYEQYF. CDR3 coding DNA: TGTGCCAGCAGTTACTCGTATGACAGAATAACCTACGAGCAGTACTTC.

This sequence joins TRBV5-1 and TRBJ2-7; D unresolved. Germline V gene lookup returns CDR1 SGHRS and CDR2 YFSETQ. Between the trimmed V and J ends, which lost 0 bases and 2 bases, there was a span of 9 bases. The CDR3 sequence is 14 residues long. CDR3 DNA: TGCGCCAGCAGCTTGGCCGCCAGTACCTACGAGCAGTACTTC. Translated: CASSLAASTYEQYF.

The CDR3 DNA reads as TGCGCCAGCAGCCAACATCGGAGTGAGGCCTACGAGCAGTACTTC. Protein: CASSQHRSEAYEQYF. This chain uses TRBV4-3 with TRBJ2-7; D gene uncertain. Germline V gene lookup returns CDR1 LGHNA and CDR2 YSLEER. The CDR3 is 15 amino acids. The germline V and J ends were trimmed by 2 bases and 2 bases, with 13 bases remaining between them.

With respect to this clone: The sample contains more than one DNA sequence encoding this CDR3. The V gene is TRBV30, the J gene TRBJ2-6; no reliable D call. The V end was cut by 0 bases, the J end by 3 bases, with 3 bases between. CDR1 GTSNPN and CDR2 SVGIG come from the germline V gene (reference sequence). This CDR3 is 13 amino acids long. CDR3 in DNA: TGTGCCTGGAGTGTCGGTGGGGCCAACGTCCTGACTTTC. Translated, it gives CAWSVGGANVLTF. The whole variable domain, remainder taken from reference TRBV30 and TRBJ2-6, is SQTIHQWPATLVQPVGSPLSLECTVEGTSNPNLYWYRQAAGRGLQLLFYSVGIGQISSEVPQNLSASRPQDRQFILSSKKLLLSDSGFYLCAWSVGGANVLTFGAGSRLTVL.

V is TRBV15 and J is TRBJ2-7; 10 nucleotides align to TRBD1. The CDR3 runs 15 residues. Losses at the gene ends were 4 bases for V and 4 bases for J; bases not matched to a gene: 7. Germline V lookup: CDR1 LNHNV, CDR2 YYDKDF (reference sequence). CDR3 protein: CATSMETGGLYEQYF. The CDR3 region has the DNA TGTGCCACCAGCATGGAGACAGGGGGCTTATACGAGCAGTACTTC.

V gene TRBV29-1 combines with J gene TRBJ2-7; D tentatively fits TRBD1 or TRBD2 (6 bases each). The CDR3 extends over 16 amino acids. Germline V gene data show CDR1 as SQVTM and CDR2 as ANQGSEA. Trimming left V 0 bases short and J 3 bases short, with 18 bases between. The DNA for the CDR3 is TGCAGCGTTGAAGATCTCCTACAGGGACTTGACTACGAGCAGTACTTC. This gives the protein CSVEDLLQGLDYEQYF.

The chain carries TRBV2 and TRBJ1-5; TRBD1 is a possible D gene (6 bases). Trimming shortened V by 7 bases and J by 7 bases, and 17 bases separated the two germline ends. The CDR3 covers 14 residues. The germline gives CDR1 SNHLY, CDR2 FYNNEI. The CDR3 spells CASTYTGRGQPQHF. The CDR3 bases are TGTGCCAGCACCTATACAGGGAGGGGACAGCCCCAGCATTTT.

The V gene is TRBV6-5, the J gene TRBJ2-3; D is perhaps TRBD2 (5 bases). CDR1 and CDR2 (germline): MNHEY, SVGAGI. CDR3 size: 13 residues. Trimming pared 2 bases from V and 10 bases from J, leaving 13 bases between. This CDR3 reads CASSYPRTGAQYF. CDR3 sequence (DNA): TGTGCCAGCAGTTACCCTAGGACTGGCGCGCAGTATTTT.

This rearrangement joins TRBV7-2 to TRBJ2-7; D might be TRBD1 (6 bases). The germline V gene encodes CDR1 SGHTA and CDR2 FQGNSA. V dropped 4 bases and J dropped 1 base, with 14 bases sitting between them. CDR3 length: 15 amino acids. In nucleotides, the CDR3 is TGTGCCAGCAGCTCAGCATGGACAGTTTCCTACGAGCAGTACTTC. It is translated as CASSSAWTVSYEQYF. The whole variable domain, filled in from reference TRBV7-2 and TRBJ2-7, reads GAGVSQSPSNKVTEKGKDVELRCDPISGHTALYWYRQSLGQGLEFLIYFQGNSAPDKSGLPSDRFSAERTGGSVSTLTIQRTQQEDSAVYLCASSSAWTVSYEQYFGPGTRLTVT.

This chain connects TRBV2 to TRBJ1-2; 9 positions agree with TRBD1. CDR3 length: 14 amino acids. Germline V lookup: CDR1 SNHLY, CDR2 FYNNEI. V gave up 6 bases and J gave up 2 bases; unmatched junction bases: 4. CDR3 residues: CASRSGTGNYGYTF. The DNA of the CDR3 is TGTGCCAGCAGATCCGGGACAGGGAACTATGGCTACACCTTC.

The rearrangement joins TRBV5-1 to TRBJ2-5; D is unclear. This CDR3 is built from 13 residues. The V gene lost 0 bases and the J gene lost 8 bases, with 11 bases spanning the gap. CDR1 is SGHRS, CDR2 YFSETQ, per germline. The CDR3 nucleotides read TGCGCCAGCAGCTTGGAAGGGTTCCAAACCCAGTACTTC. Translating it yields CASSLEGFQTQYF.

This clone was detected only a few times. The V call is TRBV18, the J call TRBJ1-5; D gene unclear. Germline CDR1 and CDR2: KGHSH and LQKENI. The CDR3 runs to 15 residues. Trimming removed 2 bases from V and 2 bases from J, with 10 bases in between. CDR3 sequence reads: CASSPSLQGNQPQHF. As DNA, the CDR3 is TGTGCCAGCTCACCAAGCCTGCAGGGCAATCAGCCCCAGCATTTT.